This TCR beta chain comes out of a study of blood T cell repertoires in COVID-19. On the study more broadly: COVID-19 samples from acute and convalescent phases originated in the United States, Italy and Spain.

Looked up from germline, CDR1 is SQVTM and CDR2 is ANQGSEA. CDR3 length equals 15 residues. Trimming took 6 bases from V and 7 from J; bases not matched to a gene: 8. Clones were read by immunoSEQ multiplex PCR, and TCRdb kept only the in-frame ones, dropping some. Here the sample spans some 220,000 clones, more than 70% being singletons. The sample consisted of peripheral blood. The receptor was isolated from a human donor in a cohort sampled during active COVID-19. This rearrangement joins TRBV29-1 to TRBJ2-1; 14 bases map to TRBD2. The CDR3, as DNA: TGCAGCGTGTCAGGACTAGCGGGAGGAGATAATGAGCAGTTCTTC. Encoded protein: CSVSGLAGGDNEQFF.